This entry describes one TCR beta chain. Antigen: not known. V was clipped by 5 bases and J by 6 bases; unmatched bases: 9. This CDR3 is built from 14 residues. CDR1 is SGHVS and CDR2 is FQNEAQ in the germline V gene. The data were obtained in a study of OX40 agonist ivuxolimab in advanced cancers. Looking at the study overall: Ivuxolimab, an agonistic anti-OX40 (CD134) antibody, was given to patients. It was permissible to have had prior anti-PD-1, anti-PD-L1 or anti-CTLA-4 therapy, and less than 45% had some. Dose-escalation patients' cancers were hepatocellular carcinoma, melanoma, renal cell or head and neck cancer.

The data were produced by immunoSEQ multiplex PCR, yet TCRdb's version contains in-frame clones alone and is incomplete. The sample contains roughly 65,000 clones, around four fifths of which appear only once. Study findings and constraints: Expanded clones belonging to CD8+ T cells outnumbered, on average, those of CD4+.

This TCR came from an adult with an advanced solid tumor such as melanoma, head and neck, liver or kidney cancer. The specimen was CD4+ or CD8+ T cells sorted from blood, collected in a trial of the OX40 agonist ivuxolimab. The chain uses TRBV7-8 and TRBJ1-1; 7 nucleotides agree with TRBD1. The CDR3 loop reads CASSATTGASEAFF. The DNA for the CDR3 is TGTGCCAGCAGCGCTACTACAGGGGCCTCTGAAGCTTTCTTT.